In this sample, the clone carrying this TCR beta chain turned up many times. What it binds is unknown. Amplification targeted TCR beta CDR3 regions from RNA transcripts. The HTBI set primed first-round TCR CDR3 RT-PCR. TCRdb reprocessed the multiplex PCR reads via MiXCR and lists one record per CDR3 protein. In the table there are some 570,000 distinct CDR3 sequences, over 15% of which are singletons. The study excluded patients with uncontrolled infection, other autoimmune disease, pregnancy or lactation. Diagnostic assessment was based on clinical symptoms, serum thyroxine and TRAb, thyroid ultrasound and orbital computed tomography. The entry originates in a study of T cells in Graves' hyperthyroidism and ophthalmopathy. Regarding the study as a whole: In validation, the model predicted ophthalmopathy. These predictions came a median 6.5 months before onset. From stable hyperthyroidism, ophthalmopathy was set apart by a 13 V-J model.

Germline trimming cut 9 bases from V and 3 bases from J; bases unmatched to any gene: 13. The germline V gene encodes CDR1 MDHEN and CDR2 SYDVKM. This CDR3 is 15 amino acids long. The source material was blood. The clonotype was recovered from a woman in her late teens or twenties with Graves' ophthalmopathy. The V gene is TRBV28, the J gene TRBJ2-7; 8 positions match TRBD2. In DNA form, the CDR3 reads TGTGCCAGTGCTTTGACTAGCGCGAAGGGCTACGAGCAGTACTTC. This gives the protein CASALTSAKGYEQYF.